In this sample, the clone carrying this T cell receptor beta chain turned up many times. The antigen remains unidentified. This specimen belongs to a study of Graves' ophthalmopathy and Graves' hyperthyroidism. Amplification targeted the TCR beta CDR3 regions, with RNA transcripts as the source material. The authors performed first-round RT-PCR with HTBI primers and then a second-round multiplex PCR. Each CDR3 protein is one row after TCRdb ran MiXCR on the multiplex PCR reads. Here the sample spans some 350,000 distinct CDR3 sequences, about 15% being singletons. Study-level results: Blood also carried most expanded thyroid clonotypes exceeding 0.001 frequency.

The specimen was peripheral blood. This TCR derives from an adult woman with stable Graves' hyperthyroidism.

The CDR3 loop is CASSYSSTGNSGSGNTIYF. CDR3 in DNA: TGTGCCAGCAGTTACTCATCTACCGGAAATTCCGGCTCTGGAAACACCATATATTTT. This chain connects TRBV6-5 to TRBJ1-3; D gene uncertain. The length of the CDR3 is 19 residues. Germline CDR1 MNHEY, CDR2 SVGAGI. Trimming cost V 0 bases and J 0 bases, with 18 bases left between them.